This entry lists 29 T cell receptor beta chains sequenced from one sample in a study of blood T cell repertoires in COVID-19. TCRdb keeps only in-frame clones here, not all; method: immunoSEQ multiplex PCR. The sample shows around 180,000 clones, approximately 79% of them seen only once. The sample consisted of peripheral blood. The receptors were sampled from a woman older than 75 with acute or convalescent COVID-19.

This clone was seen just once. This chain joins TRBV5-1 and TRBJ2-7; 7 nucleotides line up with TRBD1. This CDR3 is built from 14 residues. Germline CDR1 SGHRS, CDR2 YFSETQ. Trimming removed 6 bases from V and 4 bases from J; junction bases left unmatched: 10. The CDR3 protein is CASNYGSGGYEQYF. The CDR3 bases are TGCGCCAGCAACTACGGGTCAGGGGGTTACGAGCAGTACTTC.

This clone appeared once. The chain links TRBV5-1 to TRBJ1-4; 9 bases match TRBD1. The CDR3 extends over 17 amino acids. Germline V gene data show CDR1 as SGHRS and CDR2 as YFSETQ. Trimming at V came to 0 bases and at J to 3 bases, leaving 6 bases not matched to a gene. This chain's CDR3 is CASSLAGQGRSNEKLFF. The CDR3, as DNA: TGCGCCAGCAGCTTGGCAGGACAGGGGCGTTCTAATGAAAAACTGTTTTTT.

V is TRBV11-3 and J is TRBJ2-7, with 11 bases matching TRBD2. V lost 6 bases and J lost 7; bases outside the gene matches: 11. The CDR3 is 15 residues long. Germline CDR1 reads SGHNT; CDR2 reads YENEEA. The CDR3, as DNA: TGTGCCAGCAGTCCAACGTGGGGACTAGCGGCGGAGCAGTACTTC. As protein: CASSPTWGLAAEQYF.

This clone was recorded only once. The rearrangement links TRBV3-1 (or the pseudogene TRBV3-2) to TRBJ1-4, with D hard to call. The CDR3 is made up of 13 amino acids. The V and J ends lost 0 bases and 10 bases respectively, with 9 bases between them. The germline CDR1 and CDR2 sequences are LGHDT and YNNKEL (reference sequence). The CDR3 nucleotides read TGTGCCAGCAGCCAAGAGCGTACCGGAAAACTGTTTTTT. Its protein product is CASSQERTGKLFF.

The CDR3 here is CASSPGQGDQPQHF. The CDR3, as DNA: TGTGCCAGCAGCCCCGGACAGGGCGATCAGCCCCAGCATTTT. The rearrangement joins TRBV9 to TRBJ1-5; 8 bases map to TRBD1. The trim removed 4 bases at V and 5 bases at J, leaving 5 bases unmatched. Per germline, CDR1 SGDLS and CDR2 YYNGEE. The CDR3 has 14 residues.

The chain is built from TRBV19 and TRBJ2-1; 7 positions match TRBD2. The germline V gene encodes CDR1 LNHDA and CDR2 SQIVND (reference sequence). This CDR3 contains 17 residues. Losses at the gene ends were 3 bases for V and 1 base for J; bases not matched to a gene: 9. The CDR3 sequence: CASSINGGSLSYNEQFF. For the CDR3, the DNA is TGTGCCAGTAGTATTAATGGCGGGAGCTTATCCTACAATGAGCAGTTCTTC.

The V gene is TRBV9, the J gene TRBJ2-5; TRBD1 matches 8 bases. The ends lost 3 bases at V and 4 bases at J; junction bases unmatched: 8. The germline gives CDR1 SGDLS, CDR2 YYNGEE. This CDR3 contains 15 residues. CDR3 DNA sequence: TGTGCCAGCAGCGCCGATCCGGGGACAGGAGAGACCCAGTACTTC. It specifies CASSADPGTGETQYF.

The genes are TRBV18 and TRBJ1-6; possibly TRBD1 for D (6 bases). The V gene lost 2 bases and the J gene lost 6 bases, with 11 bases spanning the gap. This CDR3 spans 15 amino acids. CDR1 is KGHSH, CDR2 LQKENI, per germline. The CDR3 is CASSPSRGANSPLHF. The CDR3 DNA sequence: TGTGCCAGCTCACCATCCAGGGGCGCTAATTCACCCCTCCACTTT.

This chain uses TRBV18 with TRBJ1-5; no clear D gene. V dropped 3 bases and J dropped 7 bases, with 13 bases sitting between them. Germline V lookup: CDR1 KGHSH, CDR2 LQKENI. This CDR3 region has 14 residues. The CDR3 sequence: CASSPPGRPQPQHF. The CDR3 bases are TGTGCCAGCTCACCCCCGGGGAGACCCCAGCCCCAGCATTTT.

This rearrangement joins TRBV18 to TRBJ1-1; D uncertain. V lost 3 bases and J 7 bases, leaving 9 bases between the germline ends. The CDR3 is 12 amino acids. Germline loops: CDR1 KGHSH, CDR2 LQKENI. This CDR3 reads CASSPREFEAFF. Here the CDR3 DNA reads TGTGCCAGCTCACCTCGAGAGTTTGAAGCTTTCTTT.

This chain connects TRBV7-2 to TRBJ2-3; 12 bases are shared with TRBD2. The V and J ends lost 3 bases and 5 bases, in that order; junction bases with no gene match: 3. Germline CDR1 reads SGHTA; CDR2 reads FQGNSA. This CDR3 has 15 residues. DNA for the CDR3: TGTGCCAGCAGCTTGACTAGCGGGAGAATAGATACGCAGTATTTT. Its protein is CASSLTSGRIDTQYF.

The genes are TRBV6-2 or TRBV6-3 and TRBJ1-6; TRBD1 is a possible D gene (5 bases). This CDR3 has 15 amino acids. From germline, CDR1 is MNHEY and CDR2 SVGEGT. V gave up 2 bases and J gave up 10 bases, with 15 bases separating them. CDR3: CASSYPGLVGSPLHF. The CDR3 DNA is TGTGCCAGCAGTTACCCAGGGCTTGTCGGCTCACCCCTCCACTTT.

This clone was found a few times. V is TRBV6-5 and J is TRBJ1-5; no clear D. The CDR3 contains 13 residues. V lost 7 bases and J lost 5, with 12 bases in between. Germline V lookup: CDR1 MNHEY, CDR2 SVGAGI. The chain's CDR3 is CASIGRADQPQHF. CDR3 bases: TGTGCCAGCATTGGGAGGGCCGATCAGCCCCAGCATTTT.

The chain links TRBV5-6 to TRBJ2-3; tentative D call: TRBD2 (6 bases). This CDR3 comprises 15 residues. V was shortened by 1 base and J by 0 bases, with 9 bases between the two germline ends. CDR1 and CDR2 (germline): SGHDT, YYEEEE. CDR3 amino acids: CASSLWAGSTDTQYF. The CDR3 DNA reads TGTGCCAGCAGCTTGTGGGCGGGGAGCACAGATACGCAGTATTTT.

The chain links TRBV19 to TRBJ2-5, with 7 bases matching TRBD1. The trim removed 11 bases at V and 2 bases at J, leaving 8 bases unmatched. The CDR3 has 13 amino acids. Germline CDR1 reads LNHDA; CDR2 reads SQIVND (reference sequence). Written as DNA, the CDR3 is TGTGCCCCGGACAGGCATAAACAAGAGACCCAGTACTTC. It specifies CAPDRHKQETQYF.

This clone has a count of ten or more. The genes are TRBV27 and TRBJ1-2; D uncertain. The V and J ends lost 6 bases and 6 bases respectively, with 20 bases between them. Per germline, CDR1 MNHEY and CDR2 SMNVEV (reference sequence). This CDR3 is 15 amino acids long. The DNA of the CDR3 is TGTGCCAGCAGCCCCGGACTCGGTTCGATGGATGGCTACACCTTC. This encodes CASSPGLGSMDGYTF.

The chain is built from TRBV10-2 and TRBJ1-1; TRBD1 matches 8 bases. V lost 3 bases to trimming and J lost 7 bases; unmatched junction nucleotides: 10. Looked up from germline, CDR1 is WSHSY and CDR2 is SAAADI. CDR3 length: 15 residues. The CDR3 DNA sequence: TGCGCCAGCAGTGACCGATTCCAGGGGGCGGATGAAGCTTTCTTT. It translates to CASSDRFQGADEAFF.

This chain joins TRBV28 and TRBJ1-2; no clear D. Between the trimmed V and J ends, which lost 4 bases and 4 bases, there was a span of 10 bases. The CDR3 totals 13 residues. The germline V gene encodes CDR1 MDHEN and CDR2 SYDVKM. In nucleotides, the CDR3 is TGTGCCAGCAGTTCCTCGGGTCGCTATGGCTACACCTTC. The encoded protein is CASSSSGRYGYTF.

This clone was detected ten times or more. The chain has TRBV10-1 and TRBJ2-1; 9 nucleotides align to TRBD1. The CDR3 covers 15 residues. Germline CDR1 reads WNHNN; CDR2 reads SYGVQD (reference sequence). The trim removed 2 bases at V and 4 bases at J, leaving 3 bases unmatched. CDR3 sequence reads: CASSEGDRVYNEQFF. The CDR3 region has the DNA TGCGCCAGCAGTGAGGGGGACAGGGTGTACAATGAGCAGTTCTTC.

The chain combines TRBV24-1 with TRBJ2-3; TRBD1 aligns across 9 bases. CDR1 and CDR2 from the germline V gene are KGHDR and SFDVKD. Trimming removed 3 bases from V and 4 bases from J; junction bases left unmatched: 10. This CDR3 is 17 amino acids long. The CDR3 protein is CATSDPKRTGAADTQYF. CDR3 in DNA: TGTGCCACCAGTGATCCGAAACGGACAGGGGCAGCAGATACGCAGTATTTT.

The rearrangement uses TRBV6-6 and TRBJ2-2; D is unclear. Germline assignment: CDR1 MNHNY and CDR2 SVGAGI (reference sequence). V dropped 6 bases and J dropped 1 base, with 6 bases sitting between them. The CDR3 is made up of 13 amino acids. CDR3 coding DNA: TGTGCCAGCAGCCCGGGGAACACCGGGGAGCTGTTTTTT. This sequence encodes CASSPGNTGELFF.

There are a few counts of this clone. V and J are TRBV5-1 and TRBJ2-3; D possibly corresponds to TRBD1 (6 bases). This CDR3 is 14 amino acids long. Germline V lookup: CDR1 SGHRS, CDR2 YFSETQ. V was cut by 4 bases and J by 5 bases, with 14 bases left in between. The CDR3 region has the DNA TGCGCCAGCAGCACCGGACAGCAAGGAGATACGCAGTATTTT. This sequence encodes CASSTGQQGDTQYF.

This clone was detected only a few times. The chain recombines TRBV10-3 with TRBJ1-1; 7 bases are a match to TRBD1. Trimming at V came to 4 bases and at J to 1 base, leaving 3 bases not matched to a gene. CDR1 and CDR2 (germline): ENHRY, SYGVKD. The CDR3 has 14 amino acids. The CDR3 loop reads CAISAGQTNTEAFF. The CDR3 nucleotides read TGTGCCATCAGTGCGGGACAGACGAACACTGAAGCTTTCTTT.

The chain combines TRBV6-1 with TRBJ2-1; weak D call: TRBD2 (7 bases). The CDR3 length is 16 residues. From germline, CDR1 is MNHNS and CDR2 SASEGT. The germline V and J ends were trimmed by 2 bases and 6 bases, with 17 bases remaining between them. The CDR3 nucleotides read TGTGCCAGCAGTGAACTAGGGGGGGGTGTAGGCAATGAGCAGTTCTTC. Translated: CASSELGGGVGNEQFF.

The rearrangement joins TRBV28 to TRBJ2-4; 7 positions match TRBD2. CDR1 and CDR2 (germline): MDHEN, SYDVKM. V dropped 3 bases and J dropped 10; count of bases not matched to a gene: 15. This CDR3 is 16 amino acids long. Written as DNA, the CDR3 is TGTGCCAGCAGTTTCGGACTAGGGCGCGAGGTAAAGATTCAGTACTTC. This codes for CASSFGLGREVKIQYF.

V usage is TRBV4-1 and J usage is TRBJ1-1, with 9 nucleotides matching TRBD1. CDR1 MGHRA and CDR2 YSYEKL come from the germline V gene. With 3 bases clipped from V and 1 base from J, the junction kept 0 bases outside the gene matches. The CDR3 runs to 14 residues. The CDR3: CASSQDRGNTEAFF. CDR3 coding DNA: TGCGCCAGCAGCCAGGACAGGGGGAACACTGAAGCTTTCTTT.

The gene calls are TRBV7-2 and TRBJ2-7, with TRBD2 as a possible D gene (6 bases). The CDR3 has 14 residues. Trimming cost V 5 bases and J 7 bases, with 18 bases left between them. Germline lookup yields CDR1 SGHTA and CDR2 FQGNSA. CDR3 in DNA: TGTGCCAGCAGCGTATCGTCGACTAGAAGAGAGCAGTACTTC. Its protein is CASSVSSTRREQYF.

The CDR3 DNA follows: TGTGCCAGCAGTTCGGACTCGGGAGAGACCCAGTACTTC. This encodes CASSSDSGETQYF. This sequence joins TRBV2 and TRBJ2-5; D is perhaps TRBD2 (5 bases). V was clipped by 5 bases and J by 4 bases, with 11 bases between them. Germline assignment: CDR1 SNHLY and CDR2 FYNNEI. The CDR3 length is 13 residues.

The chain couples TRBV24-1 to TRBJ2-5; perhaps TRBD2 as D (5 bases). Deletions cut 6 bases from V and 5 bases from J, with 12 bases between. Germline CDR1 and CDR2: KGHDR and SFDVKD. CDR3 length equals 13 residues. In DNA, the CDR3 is TGTGCCACCAGTAACGGGGTGGTGGAGACCCAGTACTTC. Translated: CATSNGVVETQYF.